This T cell receptor beta chain was sequenced for a study of CD8 T cells in Susac syndrome. RNA totalling roughly 0.45 to 1 ug underwent reverse transcription with random hexamers. The authors amplified TCR beta CDR3 across 54 Vbeta and 13 Jbeta using immunoSEQ multiplex PCR. Each CDR3 protein is one row after TCRdb ran MiXCR on the immunoSEQ multiplex PCR reads. The table records about 160,000 distinct CDR3 sequences, roughly 93% of them present only once. Sample: CD4+ T cells from PBMCs. This clonotype was sampled from a human donor in good health.

For the CDR3, the DNA is TGCGCCAGCAGCCCCGCTATGGCTTCACCCCTCCACTTT. This encodes CASSPAMASPLHF. The chain recombines TRBV5-1 with TRBJ1-6; D is unclear. The CDR3 length is 13 residues. V was trimmed by 4 bases and J by 9 bases, leaving 11 bases between them. Germline CDR1 is SGHRS and CDR2 is YFSETQ.